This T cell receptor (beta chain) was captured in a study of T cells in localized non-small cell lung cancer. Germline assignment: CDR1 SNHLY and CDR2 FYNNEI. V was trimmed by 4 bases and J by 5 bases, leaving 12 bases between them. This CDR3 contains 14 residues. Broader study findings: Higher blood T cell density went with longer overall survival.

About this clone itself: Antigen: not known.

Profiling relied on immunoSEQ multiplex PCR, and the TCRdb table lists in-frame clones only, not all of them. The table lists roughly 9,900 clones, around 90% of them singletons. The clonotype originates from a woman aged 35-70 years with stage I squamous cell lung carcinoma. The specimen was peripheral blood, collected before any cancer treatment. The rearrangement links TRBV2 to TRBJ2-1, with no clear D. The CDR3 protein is CASSVRNLDNEQFF. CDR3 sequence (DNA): TGTGCCAGCAGTGTCCGGAACCTTGACAATGAGCAGTTCTTC.